The rows below give T cell receptor beta chains drawn from one sample of a study of identical twins. TCRdb analysed the 5' RACE reads with MiXCR anew, one entry per CDR3 protein. The repertoire holds 1.5 million to 2 million distinct CDR3 sequences, with under 35% as singletons. Sequenced material: cord blood. These receptors originate from a newborn girl in good health. Each CDR3 is given with its conserved first and last residue. Each record gives: D gene, J gene, V gene, clone size, CDR3 protein, CDR3 DNA. A D gene is named only where the DNA matches it firmly. Clone size is stated in some rows and not others, as once, few, many or a class when expanded.

TRBD1 TRBJ1-2 TRBV29-1 NA CSVASAGGKGYTF TGCAGCGTCGCCTCTGCAGGGGGCAAGGGCTACACCTTC
TRBD2 TRBJ2-7 TRBV20-1 few CSAYARGGAYEQYF TGCAGTGCTTATGCCCGGGGGGGCGCCTACGAGCAGTACTTC
NA TRBJ2-1 TRBV7-8 NA CASLNDQFQETQFF TGTGCCTCCCTCAACGACCAGTTCCAAGAGACCCAGTTCTTC
NA TRBJ1-5 TRBV28 few CASSLPLYLGQPQHF TGTGCCAGCAGTTTACCCCTTTACTTAGGGCAGCCCCAGCATTTT
TRBD2 TRBJ2-1 TRBV20-1 NA CSARLAGDSYNEQFF TGCAGTGCTAGACTAGCGGGAGATTCCTACAATGAGCAGTTCTTC
NA TRBJ2-7 TRBV20-1 NA CSARARPLSQFFGYEQYF TGCAGTGCTAGAGCGCGTCCTCTCTCGCAGTTTTTTGGCTACGAGCAGTACTTC
NA TRBJ2-5 TRBV10-3 NA CANQGTLNNEQYF TGTGCCAACCAGGGGACCCTGAACAATGAGCAGTACTTC
NA TRBJ2-1 TRBV12-3/TRBV12-4 NA CASRGVLGSSEQFF TGTGCCAGCAGGGGTGTCCTAGGCAGTAGTGAGCAGTTCTTC
TRBD2 TRBJ2-1 TRBV28 few CASSPQRELNEQFF TGTGCCAGCAGCCCCCAGCGGGAGTTGAATGAGCAGTTCTTC
NA TRBJ2-7 TRBV20-1 NA CSARDVGGAYNEQYF TGCAGTGCTAGAGATGTGGGGGGGGCATACAATGAGCAGTACTTC
NA TRBJ1-3 TRBV3-1 NA CASSQVGRAGNTIYF TGTGCCAGCAGCCAAGTAGGTCGAGCTGGAAACACCATATATTTT
TRBD1 TRBJ2-7 TRBV12-3/TRBV12-4 NA CASSPDRVGSYEQYF TGTGCCAGCAGCCCTGACAGGGTCGGCTCCTACGAGCAGTACTTC
NA TRBJ2-7 TRBV4-1 few CASSQETPSSYNEQYF TGCGCCAGCAGCCAAGAGACCCCGAGCTCCTACAATGAGCAGTACTTC
TRBD2 TRBJ2-3 TRBV7-9 once CASSPQGLADTDTQYF TGTGCCAGCAGCCCCCAGGGACTAGCGGACACAGATACGCAGTATTTT
NA TRBJ2-3 TRBV10-1 few CASSELGWATQYF TGCGCCAGCAGTGAACTGGGATGGGCTACGCAGTATTTT
TRBD2 TRBJ2-2 TRBV9 few CASSPSSGSWTGELFF TGTGCCAGCAGCCCGTCGAGCGGGAGTTGGACCGGGGAGCTGTTTTTT
NA TRBJ1-6 TRBV20-1 NA CSAIGLGTASSPLHF TGCAGTGCTATCGGTCTGGGGACTGCTTCTTCACCCCTCCACTTT
TRBD2 TRBJ2-1 TRBV20-1 NA CSTERGSSNEQFF TGCAGTACTGAGCGGGGGAGTAGCAATGAGCAGTTCTTC
NA TRBJ2-5 TRBV20-1 few CSARGGRRGYNEQYF TGCAGTGCTAGAGGGGGGCGGAGGGGCTACAATGAGCAGTACTTC
TRBD1 TRBJ1-1 TRBV6-6 NA CASSYSGTGVQGAFF TGTGCCAGCAGTTACTCCGGGACAGGGGTACAGGGGGCTTTCTTT
NA TRBJ1-1 TRBV7-9 few CASTEMNTEAFF TGTGCCAGCACAGAGATGAACACTGAAGCTTTCTTT
TRBD2 TRBJ2-1 TRBV10-3 few CAISRSSGRYNEQFF TGTGCCATCAGCCGGTCTAGCGGGAGATACAATGAGCAGTTCTTC
TRBD1 TRBJ1-1 TRBV10-3 NA CAIGQVINTEAFF TGTGCCATCGGACAGGTTATAAACACTGAAGCTTTCTTT
NA TRBJ2-1 TRBV7-9 NA CASSSPIDEQFF TGTGCCAGCAGCTCCCCCATCGATGAGCAGTTCTTC
NA TRBJ1-2 TRBV7-2 many CASSLVPEYYGYTF TGTGCCAGCAGCTTAGTTCCAGAATACTATGGCTACACCTTC
TRBD2 TRBJ2-1 TRBV7-9 few CASSLVALLAGFPNEQFF TGTGCCAGCAGCTTAGTCGCTTTGCTAGCGGGGTTCCCCAATGAGCAGTTCTTC
TRBD1 TRBJ1-5 TRBV20-1 NA CSASPRGNSNQPQHF TGCAGTGCTAGCCCCAGGGGGAATAGCAATCAGCCCCAGCATTTT
TRBD2 TRBJ2-3 TRBV4-1 NA CASSQERGVVDTQYF TGCGCCAGCAGCCAAGAACGGGGGGTAGTAGATACGCAGTATTTT
TRBD1 TRBJ2-3 TRBV25-1 NA CASSDVGDRGSHTQYF TGTGCCAGCAGTGACGTAGGGGACAGGGGATCCCATACGCAGTATTTT
NA TRBJ1-4 TRBV21-1 once CASSTQGLEGEKLFF TGTGCCAGCAGCACACAGGGCCTTGAGGGCGAAAAACTGTTTTTT
NA TRBJ2-5 TRBV29-1 NA CSVEEGLRETQYF TGCAGCGTTGAAGAGGGCCTGCGGGAGACCCAGTACTTC
NA TRBJ2-1 TRBV2 few CASSGRGRSYNEQFF TGTGCCAGCAGTGGACGGGGGAGATCCTACAATGAGCAGTTCTTC
NA TRBJ2-1 TRBV4-2 NA CASSQPVPHGGVSYNEQFF TGTGCCAGCAGCCAACCCGTCCCCCACGGCGGGGTGTCCTACAATGAGCAGTTCTTC
NA TRBJ1-1 TRBV5-1 NA CASSGAPGLEAFF TGCGCCAGCAGCGGCGCCCCAGGGCTTGAAGCTTTCTTT
NA TRBJ2-3 TRBV24-1 NA CASKDITDTQYF TGTGCCAGCAAGGACATCACAGATACGCAGTATTTT
TRBD2 TRBJ2-5 TRBV7-6 NA CASSFPPDLAENGTYNEQYF TGTGCCAGCAGCTTTCCTCCTGACCTAGCGGAGAACGGTACTTACAATGAGCAGTACTTC
NA TRBJ2-5 TRBV18 few CASSLDLERGQYF TGTGCCAGCTCACTAGACTTGGAACGAGGGCAGTACTTC
NA TRBJ2-1 TRBV9 NA CASSVAGGGAYNEQFF TGTGCCAGCAGCGTAGCGGGCGGGGGCGCCTACAATGAGCAGTTCTTC
NA TRBJ1-6 TRBV3-1 few CASSQEPGVSNSPLHF TGTGCCAGCAGCCAAGAACCAGGGGTCTCCAATTCACCCCTCCACTTT
NA TRBJ1-2 TRBV28 many CASLAGDRLLYGYTF TGTGCCAGCCTCGCAGGTGACAGGCTGCTCTATGGCTACACCTTC
NA TRBJ1-1 TRBV5-5 NA CASSAIMGPRGTEAFF TGTGCCAGCAGCGCGATCATGGGTCCTCGGGGCACTGAAGCTTTCTTT
TRBD1 TRBJ1-1 TRBV18 few CASSPARQGLNTEAFF TGTGCCAGCTCACCTGCTCGACAGGGGCTAAACACTGAAGCTTTCTTT
NA TRBJ1-2 TRBV6-6 NA CASEFHRQSYTSGYTF TGTGCCAGCGAATTCCATCGGCAGAGCTACACTAGTGGCTACACCTTC
NA TRBJ1-4 TRBV28 NA CASSLTGRHNEKLFF TGTGCCAGCAGTTTGACCGGCAGGCATAATGAAAAACTGTTTTTT
TRBD2 TRBJ2-6 TRBV13 NA CASSKGLAVFSGANVLTF TGTGCCAGCAGCAAGGGACTAGCGGTTTTCTCTGGGGCCAACGTCCTGACTTTC
NA TRBJ1-5 TRBV21-1 once CASSNLRRTVHQPQHF TGTGCCAGCAGCAATTTAAGACGGACAGTTCATCAGCCCCAGCATTTT
TRBD2 TRBJ2-1 TRBV20-1 NA CSARPGLAGGPSSYNEQFF TGCAGTGCTAGACCGGGACTAGCGGGTGGGCCGTCGTCCTACAATGAGCAGTTCTTC
NA TRBJ1-6 TRBV13 few CASSFGQEDLHF TGTGCCAGCAGCTTTGGTCAGGAAGACCTCCACTTT
NA TRBJ2-7 TRBV4-2 NA CASSQKDGGDDEQYF TGTGCCAGCAGCCAAAAGGACGGGGGTGACGACGAGCAGTACTTC
TRBD2 TRBJ2-4 TRBV20-1 NA CSARVGSGRDIQYF TGCAGTGCTAGGGTCGGAAGCGGGAGAGACATTCAGTACTTC
TRBD2 TRBJ2-2 TRBV10-3 many CAISGTSTGELFF TGTGCCATCAGTGGGACTAGCACCGGGGAGCTGTTTTTT
NA TRBJ2-3 TRBV7-2 NA CASSSESADTQYF TGTGCCAGCAGCTCCGAGAGCGCAGATACGCAGTATTTT
NA TRBJ1-1 TRBV20-1 NA CSAEEARMNTEAFF TGCAGTGCTGAGGAGGCGCGAATGAACACTGAAGCTTTCTTT
NA TRBJ2-3 TRBV5-5 NA CASSPPGSRGADTQYF TGTGCCAGCAGCCCCCCGGGTAGTAGGGGCGCAGATACGCAGTATTTT
NA TRBJ2-1 TRBV11-2 few CASSLGRVEGNEQFF TGTGCCAGCAGCTTAGGGCGGGTAGAAGGCAATGAGCAGTTCTTC
NA TRBJ1-5 TRBV12-3/TRBV12-4 NA CASRDSLYSNQPQHF TGTGCCAGCAGGGACAGCCTTTATAGCAATCAGCCCCAGCATTTT
NA TRBJ1-2 TRBV3-1 NA CASSQRGKGLGYTF TGTGCCAGCAGCCAAAGAGGGAAAGGGCTCGGCTACACCTTC
TRBD2 TRBJ2-1 TRBV6-1 NA CASSEFRRLAGGNEQFF TGTGCCAGCAGTGAATTTAGACGACTAGCGGGAGGGAATGAGCAGTTCTTC
NA TRBJ1-6 TRBV7-2 NA CASSFRGDSYNSPLHF TGTGCCAGCAGCTTCCGGGGGGACTCCTATAATTCACCCCTCCACTTT
NA TRBJ1-4 TRBV6-6 NA CASSTGREGGKLFF TGTGCCAGCAGTACCGGTAGGGAGGGGGGAAAACTGTTTTTT